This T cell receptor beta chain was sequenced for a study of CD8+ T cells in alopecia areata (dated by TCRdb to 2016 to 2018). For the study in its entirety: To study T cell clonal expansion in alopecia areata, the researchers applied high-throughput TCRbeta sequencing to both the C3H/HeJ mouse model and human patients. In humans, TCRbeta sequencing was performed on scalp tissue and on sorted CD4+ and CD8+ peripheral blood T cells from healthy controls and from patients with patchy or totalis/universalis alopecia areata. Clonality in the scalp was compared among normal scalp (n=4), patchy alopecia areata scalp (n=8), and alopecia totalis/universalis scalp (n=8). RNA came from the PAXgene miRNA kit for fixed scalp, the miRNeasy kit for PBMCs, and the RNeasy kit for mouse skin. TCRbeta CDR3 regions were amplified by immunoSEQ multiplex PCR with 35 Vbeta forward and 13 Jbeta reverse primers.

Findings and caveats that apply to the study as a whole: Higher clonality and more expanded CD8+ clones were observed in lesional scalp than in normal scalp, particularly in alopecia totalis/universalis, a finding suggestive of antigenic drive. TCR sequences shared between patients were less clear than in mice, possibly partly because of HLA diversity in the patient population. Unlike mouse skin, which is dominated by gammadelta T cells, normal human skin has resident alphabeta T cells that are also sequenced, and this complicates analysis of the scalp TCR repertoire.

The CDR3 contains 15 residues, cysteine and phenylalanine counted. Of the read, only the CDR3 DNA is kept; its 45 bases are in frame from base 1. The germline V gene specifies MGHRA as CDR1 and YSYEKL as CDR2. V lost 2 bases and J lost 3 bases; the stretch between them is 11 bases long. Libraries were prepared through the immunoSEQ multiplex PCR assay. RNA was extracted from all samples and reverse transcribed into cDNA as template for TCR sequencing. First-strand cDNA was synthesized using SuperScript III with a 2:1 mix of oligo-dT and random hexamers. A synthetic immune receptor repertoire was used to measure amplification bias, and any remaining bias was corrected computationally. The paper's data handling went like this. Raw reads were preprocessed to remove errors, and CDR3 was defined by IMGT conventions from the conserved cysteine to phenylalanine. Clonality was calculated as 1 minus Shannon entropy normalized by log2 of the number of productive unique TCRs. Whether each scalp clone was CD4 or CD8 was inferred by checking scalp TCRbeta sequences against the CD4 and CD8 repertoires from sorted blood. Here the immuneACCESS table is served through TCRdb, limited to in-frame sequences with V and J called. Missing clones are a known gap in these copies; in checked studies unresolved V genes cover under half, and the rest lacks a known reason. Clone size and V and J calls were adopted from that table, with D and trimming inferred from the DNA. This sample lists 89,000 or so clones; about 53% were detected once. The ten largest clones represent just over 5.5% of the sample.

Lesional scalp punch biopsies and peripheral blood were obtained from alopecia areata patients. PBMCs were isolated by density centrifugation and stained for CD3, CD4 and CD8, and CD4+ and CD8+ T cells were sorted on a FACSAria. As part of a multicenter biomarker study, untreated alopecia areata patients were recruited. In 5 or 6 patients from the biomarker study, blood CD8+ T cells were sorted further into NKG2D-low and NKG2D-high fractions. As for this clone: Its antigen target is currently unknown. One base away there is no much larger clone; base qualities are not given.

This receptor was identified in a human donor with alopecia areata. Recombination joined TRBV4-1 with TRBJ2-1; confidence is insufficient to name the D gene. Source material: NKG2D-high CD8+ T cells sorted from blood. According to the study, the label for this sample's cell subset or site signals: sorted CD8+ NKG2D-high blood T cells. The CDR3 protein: CASSQFKVDYNEQFF. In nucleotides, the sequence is TGCGCCAGCAGCCAATTTAAGGTGGACTACAATGAGCAGTTCTTC.